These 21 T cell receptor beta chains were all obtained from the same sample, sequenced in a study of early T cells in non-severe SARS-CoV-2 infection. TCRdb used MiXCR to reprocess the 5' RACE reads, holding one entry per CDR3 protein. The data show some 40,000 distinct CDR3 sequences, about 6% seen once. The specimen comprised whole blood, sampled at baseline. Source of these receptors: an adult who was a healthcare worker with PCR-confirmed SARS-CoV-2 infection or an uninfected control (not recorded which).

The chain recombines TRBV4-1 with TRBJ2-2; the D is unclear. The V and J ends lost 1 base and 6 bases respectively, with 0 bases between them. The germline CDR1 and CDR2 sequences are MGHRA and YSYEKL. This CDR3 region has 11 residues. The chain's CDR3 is CASSQAGELFF. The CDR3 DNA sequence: TGCGCCAGCAGCCAAGCCGGGGAGCTGTTTTTT.

The CDR3 DNA sequence: TGCAGCCAGGACAGACAATACGAGCAGTACTTC. This gives the protein CSQDRQYEQYF. The J gene is TRBJ2-7, the V gene TRBV20-1, with a possible D match to TRBD1 (6 bases). Per germline, CDR1 DFQATT and CDR2 SNEGSKA (reference sequence). The CDR3 totals 11 residues.

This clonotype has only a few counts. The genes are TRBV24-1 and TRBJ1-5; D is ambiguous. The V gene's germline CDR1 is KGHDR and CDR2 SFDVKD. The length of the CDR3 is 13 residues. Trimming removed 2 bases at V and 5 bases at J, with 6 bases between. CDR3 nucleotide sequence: TGTGCCACCAGTGATTCGTCAGATCAGCCCCAGCATTTT. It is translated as CATSDSSDQPQHF.

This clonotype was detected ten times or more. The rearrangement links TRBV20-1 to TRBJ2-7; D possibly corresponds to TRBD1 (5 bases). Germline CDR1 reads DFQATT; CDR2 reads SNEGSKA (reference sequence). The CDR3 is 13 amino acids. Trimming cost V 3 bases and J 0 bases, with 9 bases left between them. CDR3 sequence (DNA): TGCAGTGCTAGTAGGGGATACTCCTACGAGCAGTACTTC. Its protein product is CSASRGYSYEQYF.

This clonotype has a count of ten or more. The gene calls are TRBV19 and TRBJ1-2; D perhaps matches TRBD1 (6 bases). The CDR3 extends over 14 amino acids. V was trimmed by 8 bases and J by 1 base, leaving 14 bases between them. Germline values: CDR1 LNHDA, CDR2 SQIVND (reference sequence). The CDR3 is CASQTGTGNYGYTF. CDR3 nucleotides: TGTGCCAGTCAAACAGGGACGGGTAACTATGGCTACACCTTC.

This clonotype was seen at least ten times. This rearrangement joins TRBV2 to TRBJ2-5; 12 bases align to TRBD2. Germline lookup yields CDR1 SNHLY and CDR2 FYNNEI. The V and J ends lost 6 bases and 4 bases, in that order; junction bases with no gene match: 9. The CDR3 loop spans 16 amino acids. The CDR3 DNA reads TGTGCCAGCAGCCGAAGACTAGCGGGGGAGGGAGAGACCCAGTACTTC. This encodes CASSRRLAGEGETQYF.

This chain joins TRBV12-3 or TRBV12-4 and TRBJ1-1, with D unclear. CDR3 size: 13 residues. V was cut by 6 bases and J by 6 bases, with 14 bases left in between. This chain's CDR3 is CASRINPEAEAFF. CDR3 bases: TGTGCCAGCAGAATTAACCCCGAGGCTGAAGCTTTCTTT.

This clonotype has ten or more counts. The CDR3 region has the DNA TGCGCCAGCAGCTTGTTACCAGGGAATATGAAGACCCAGTACTTC. This sequence encodes CASSLLPGNMKTQYF. The chain couples TRBV5-1 to TRBJ2-5; a possible D gene is TRBD1 (5 bases). Germline CDR1 is SGHRS and CDR2 is YFSETQ. V lost 1 base and J 6 bases, leaving 16 bases between the germline ends. The CDR3 length is 15 residues.

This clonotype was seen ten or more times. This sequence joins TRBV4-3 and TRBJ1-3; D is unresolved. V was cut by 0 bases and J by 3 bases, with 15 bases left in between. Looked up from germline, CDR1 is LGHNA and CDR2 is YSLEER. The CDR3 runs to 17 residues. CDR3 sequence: CASSQDRPEMGGNTIYF. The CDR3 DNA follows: TGCGCCAGCAGCCAAGATCGTCCGGAGATGGGTGGAAACACCATATATTTT.

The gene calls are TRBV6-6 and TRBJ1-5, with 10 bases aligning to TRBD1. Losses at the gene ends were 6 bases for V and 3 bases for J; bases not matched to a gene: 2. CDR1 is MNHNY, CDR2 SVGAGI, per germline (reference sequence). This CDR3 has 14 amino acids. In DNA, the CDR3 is TGTGCCAGCAGGGGGACAGGGGACAATCAGCCCCAGCATTTT. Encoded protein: CASRGTGDNQPQHF.

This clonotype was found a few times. The CDR3 bases are TGTGCCAGCAGTCGCAAACAGGGGATCTCGCAATATGAGCAGTTCTTC. Translating it yields CASSRKQGISQYEQFF. The V gene is TRBV12-3 or TRBV12-4, the J gene TRBJ2-1, with 7 positions matching TRBD1. CDR3 length: 16 residues. V lost 5 bases to trimming and J lost 8 bases; unmatched junction nucleotides: 15.

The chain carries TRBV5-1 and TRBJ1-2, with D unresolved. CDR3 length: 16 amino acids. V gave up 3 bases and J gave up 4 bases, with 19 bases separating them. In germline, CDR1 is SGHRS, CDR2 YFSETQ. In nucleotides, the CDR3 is TGCGCCAGCAGCTGGCTCCACACGGGCATAACCTATGGCTACACCTTC. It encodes CASSWLHTGITYGYTF.

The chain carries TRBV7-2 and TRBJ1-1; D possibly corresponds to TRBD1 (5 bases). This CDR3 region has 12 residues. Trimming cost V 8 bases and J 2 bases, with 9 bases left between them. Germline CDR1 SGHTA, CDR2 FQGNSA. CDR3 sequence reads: CASSDRNTEAFF. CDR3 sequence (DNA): TGTGCCAGCTCCGACAGAAACACTGAAGCTTTCTTT.

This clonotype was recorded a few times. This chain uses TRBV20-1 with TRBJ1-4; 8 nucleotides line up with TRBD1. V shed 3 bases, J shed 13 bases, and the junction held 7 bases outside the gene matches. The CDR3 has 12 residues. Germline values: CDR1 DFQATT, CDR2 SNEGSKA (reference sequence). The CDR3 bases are TGCAGTGCTAGGCTACAGGGGGGAGGACTGTTTTTT. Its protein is CSARLQGGGLFF.

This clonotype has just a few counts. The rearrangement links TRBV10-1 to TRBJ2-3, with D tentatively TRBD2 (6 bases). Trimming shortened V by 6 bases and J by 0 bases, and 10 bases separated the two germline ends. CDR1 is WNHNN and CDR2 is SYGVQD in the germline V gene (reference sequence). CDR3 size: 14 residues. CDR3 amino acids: CASSLASSTDTQYF. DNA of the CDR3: TGCGCCAGCAGCCTAGCGTCCAGCACAGATACGCAGTATTTT.

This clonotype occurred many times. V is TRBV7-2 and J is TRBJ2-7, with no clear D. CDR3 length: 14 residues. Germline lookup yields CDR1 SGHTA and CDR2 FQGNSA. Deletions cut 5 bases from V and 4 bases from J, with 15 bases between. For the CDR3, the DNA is TGTGCCAGCAGCCCCCCCGGTGGGCGGTACGAGCAGTACTTC. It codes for CASSPPGGRYEQYF.

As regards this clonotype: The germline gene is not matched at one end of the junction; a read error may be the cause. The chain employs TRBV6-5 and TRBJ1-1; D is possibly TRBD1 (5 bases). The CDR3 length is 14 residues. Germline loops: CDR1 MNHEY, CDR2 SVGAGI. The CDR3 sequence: CASRAGFGNAEAFF. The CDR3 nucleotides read TGTGCCAGCAGGGCAGGGTTCGGGAACGCTGAAGCTTTCTTT.

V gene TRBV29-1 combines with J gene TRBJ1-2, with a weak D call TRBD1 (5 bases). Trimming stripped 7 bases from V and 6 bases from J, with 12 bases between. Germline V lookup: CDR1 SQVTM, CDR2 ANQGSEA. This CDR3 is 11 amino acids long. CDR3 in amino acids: CSAWGGNGYTF. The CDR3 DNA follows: TGCAGCGCCTGGGGCGGTAATGGCTACACCTTC.

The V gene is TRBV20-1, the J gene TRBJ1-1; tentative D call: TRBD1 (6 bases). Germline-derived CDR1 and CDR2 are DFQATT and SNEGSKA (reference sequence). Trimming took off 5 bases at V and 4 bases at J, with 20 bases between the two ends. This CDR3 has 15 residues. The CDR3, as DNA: TGCAGTGCTGTACAGGGTGGTCTTTCCGGCACTGAAGCTTTCTTT. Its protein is CSAVQGGLSGTEAFF.

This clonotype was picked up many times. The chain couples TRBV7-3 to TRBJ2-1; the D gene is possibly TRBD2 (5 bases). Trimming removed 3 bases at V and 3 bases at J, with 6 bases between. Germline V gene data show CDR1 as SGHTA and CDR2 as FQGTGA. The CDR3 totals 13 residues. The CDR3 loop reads CASSFDYYNEQFF. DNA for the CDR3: TGTGCCAGCAGCTTCGACTACTACAATGAGCAGTTCTTC.

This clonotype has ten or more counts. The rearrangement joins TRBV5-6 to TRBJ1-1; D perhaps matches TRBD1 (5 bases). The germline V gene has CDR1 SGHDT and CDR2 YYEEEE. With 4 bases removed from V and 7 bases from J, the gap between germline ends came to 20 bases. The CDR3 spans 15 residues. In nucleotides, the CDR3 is TGTGCCAGCAGCCAAACGGGACGGGACCTATATGAAGCTTTCTTT. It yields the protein CASSQTGRDLYEAFF. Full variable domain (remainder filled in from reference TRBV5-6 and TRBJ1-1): DAGVTQSPTHLIKTRGQQVTLRCSPKSGHDTVSWYQQALGQGPQFIFQYYEEEERQRGNFPDRFSGHQFPNYSSELNVNALLLGDSALYLCASSQTGRDLYEAFFGQGTRLTVV.